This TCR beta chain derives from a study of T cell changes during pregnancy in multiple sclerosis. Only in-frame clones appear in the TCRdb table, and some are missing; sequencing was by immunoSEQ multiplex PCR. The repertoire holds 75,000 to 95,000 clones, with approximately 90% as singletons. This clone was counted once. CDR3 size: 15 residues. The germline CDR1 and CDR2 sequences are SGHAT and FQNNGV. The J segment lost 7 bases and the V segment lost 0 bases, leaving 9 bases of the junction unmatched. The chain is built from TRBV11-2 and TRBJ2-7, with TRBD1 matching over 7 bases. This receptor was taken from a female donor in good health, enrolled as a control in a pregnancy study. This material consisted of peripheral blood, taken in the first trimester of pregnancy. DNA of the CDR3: TGTGCCAGCAGCTTAGATGGGACCGGACAGGTGGAGCAGTACTTC. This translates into CASSLDGTGQVEQYF.